The source of this T cell receptor (beta chain) is a study of beta chain features in type 1 diabetes. Study results and limitations: PCR might preferentially amplify shorter templates, equally in patients and controls. Type 1 diabetes patients had moderately but significantly shorter TCRB CDR3s in all four CD4+ subsets.

V gave up 6 bases and J gave up 3 bases, with 18 bases separating them. Looked up from germline, CDR1 is MNHEY and CDR2 is SVGAGI. CDR3 length: 15 amino acids. The isolated RNA, all of it, was reverse transcribed, so expressed TCRB transcripts were what got sequenced. The protocol was immunoSEQ multiplex PCR, while the TCRdb copy is restricted to in-frame clones and leaves out a portion. The data contain hundreds of thousands of clones, about an eighth of them singletons. Each sorted population was over 95% pure. For this clone: What it recognizes is unknown.

This TCR came from a man between 18 and 35 years old with type 1 diabetes. This chain connects TRBV6-5 to TRBJ2-7; no clear D. Sequencing was performed on naive CD4+ T cells from blood. The CDR3 region has the DNA TGTGCCAGCAGGCCCTATGCCCTTGACGACTACGAGCAGTACTTC. The encoded protein is CASRPYALDDYEQYF.